The 7 T cell receptor beta chains listed next were all sequenced from one sample in a study of T cells in Graves' hyperthyroidism and ophthalmopathy. Researchers amplified the TCR beta CDR3 regions from RNA transcripts. The HTBI primer set drove a first-round RT-PCR of the TCR CDR3. Via MiXCR, TCRdb re-called the multiplex PCR reads, giving one row per CDR3 protein. The table has around 580,000 distinct CDR3 sequences, more than 45% seen once. Input material: peripheral blood or thyroid tissue (not recorded which). These receptors all come from a woman aged 18 to 35 with Graves' hyperthyroidism.

This sequence joins TRBV12-3 or TRBV12-4 and TRBJ2-2; 9 nucleotides line up with TRBD2. Germline trimming cut 6 bases from V and 6 bases from J; bases unmatched to any gene: 8. This CDR3 has 15 amino acids. CDR3 nucleotide sequence: TGTGCCAGCAGAGAGGGACTAGCTGTCGCCGGGGAGCTGTTTTTT. It specifies CASREGLAVAGELFF.

Worth noting for this clonotype: One base away lies a much larger clone, so this may be a sequencing read error. The chain links TRBV11-1 to TRBJ2-5; D is ambiguous. Between the trimmed V and J ends, which lost 5 bases and 11 bases, there was a span of 24 bases. The CDR3 is made up of 15 amino acids. The germline gives CDR1 SGHAT, CDR2 FQDESV (reference sequence). This CDR3 is CASSKEARWNDKQYF. The CDR3 region has the DNA TGTGCCAGCAGCAAAGAGGCTAGATGGAACGACAAGCAGTACTTC.

A remark on this clonotype: This may be a read error, as it is one base from a much larger clone. The chain links TRBV20-1 to TRBJ2-7; D assignment may be TRBD1 or TRBD2 (5 bases each). V gave up 0 bases and J gave up 6 bases, with 18 bases separating them. Germline CDR1 reads DFQATT; CDR2 reads SNEGSKA (reference sequence). CDR3 size: 15 residues. The CDR3, as DNA: TGCAGTGCTAGAGATACATACAGGAAAGGAGGCGAGCAGTACTTC. Its translation is CSARDTYRKGGEQYF.

This clonotype occurred a few times. The V gene is TRBV27, the J gene TRBJ1-3; D remains unclear. The CDR3 is 15 residues long. Germline V lookup: CDR1 MNHEY, CDR2 SMNVEV (reference sequence). V shed 3 bases and J shed 0 bases, with 9 bases lying between them. The CDR3 here is CASSLEGPSGNTIYF. DNA of the CDR3: TGTGCCAGCAGTTTGGAGGGCCCCTCTGGAAACACCATATATTTT.

J is TRBJ1-2 and V is TRBV7-3; the match to TRBD1 covers 8 bases. CDR1 is SGHTA, CDR2 FQGTGA, per germline. CDR3 size: 17 residues. J lost 0 bases, V lost 5 bases, and 11 bases had no gene match. CDR3 nucleotides: TGTGCCAGCAGCCCCCCATTTCGGACAGGGACTAACTATGGCTACACCTTC. This gives the protein CASSPPFRTGTNYGYTF.

Regarding this clonotype: Since a much larger clone is just one base distant, this may be a read error. This chain joins TRBV19 and TRBJ1-4; no definite D call. V was clipped by 5 bases and J by 8 bases, with 15 bases between them. The germline V gene has CDR1 LNHDA and CDR2 SQIVND (reference sequence). The CDR3 is 14 amino acids. This CDR3 reads CASSPPEVLEKLFF. The CDR3 DNA is TGTGCCAGTAGTCCCCCAGAGGTGTTAGAAAAACTGTTTTTT. The variable domain in full, with the rest retrieved from reference TRBV19 and TRBJ1-4, is DGGITQSPKYLFRKEGQNVTLSCEQNLNHDAMYWYRQDPGQGLRLIYYSQIVNDFQKGDIAEGYSVSREKKESFPLTVTSAQKNPTAFYLCASSPPEVLEKLFFGSGTQLSVL.

This rearrangement joins TRBV2 to TRBJ1-2, with TRBD1 matching over 7 bases. The germline CDR1 and CDR2 sequences are SNHLY and FYNNEI. This CDR3 has 12 residues. Trimming cost V 4 bases and J 8 bases; bases outside gene matches: 4. The DNA of the CDR3 is TGTGCCAGCAGTGTCAGGGGGGACGGCTACACCTTC. As protein: CASSVRGDGYTF.